The 15 T cell receptor beta chains below all came from one sample that was sequenced in a study of blood T cells in healthy people across ages. A J-beta primer mix and a sample-barcoded 5' primer were used in a second PCR of about 7 to 11 cycles. TCRdb passed the 5' RACE reads through MiXCR, listing each CDR3 protein once. The data contain about 1.6 million distinct CDR3 sequences, 30% to 35% of them seen just once; the ten biggest clones take up about 11%. Input material: blood. The receptors stem from a woman in her twenties or thirties in good health.

This chain joins TRBV15 and TRBJ1-4; TRBD1 might be the D (6 bases). This CDR3 contains 17 residues. The V gene's germline CDR1 is LNHNV and CDR2 YYDKDF (reference sequence). The germline V and J ends were trimmed by 5 bases and 5 bases, with 21 bases remaining between them. The CDR3 bases are TGTGCCACCAGCGGATACCAAGACAGGATAATGAATGAAAAACTGTTTTTT. Protein: CATSGYQDRIMNEKLFF.

Comment on this clonotype: Since a much larger clone is just one base distant, this may be a read error. CDR3 region: CSVQTDGTNYGYTF. The CDR3, as DNA: TGCAGCGTCCAGACGGACGGAACTAACTATGGCTACACCTTC. The chain carries TRBV29-1 and TRBJ1-2, with D unresolved. The CDR3 spans 14 residues. The germline gives CDR1 SQVTM, CDR2 ANQGSEA. V was pared by 6 bases and J by 0 bases, with 14 bases between.

This chain connects TRBV2 to TRBJ2-7, with a possible D match to TRBD1 (6 bases). The DNA end is more similar to TRBJ2-5, so the J call may be wrong. Germline lookup yields CDR1 SNHLY and CDR2 FYNNEI. CDR3 length equals 15 residues. The CDR3, as DNA: TGTGCCAGCAGTCCTACCATGGACAGATACGAGACCCAGTACTTC. Protein product: CASSPTMDRYETQYF.

This clonotype appeared once. Since the CDR3 does not end with the conserved phenylalanine or tryptophan, this likely comes from a read error. This chain uses TRBV29-1 with TRBJ2-3; no firm D call. CDR3 length: 14 residues. Looked up from germline, CDR1 is SQVTM and CDR2 is ANQGSEA. V gave up 2 bases and J gave up 0 bases, with 9 bases separating them. The CDR3: CSVEFASSTDTQYL. The CDR3 DNA is TGCAGCGTTGAATTTGCCTCTAGCACAGATACGCAGTATCTT.

The chain employs TRBV6-2 or TRBV6-3 and TRBJ2-2, with 7 bases that match TRBD2. Looked up from germline, CDR1 is MNHEY and CDR2 is SVGEGT. V was clipped by 5 bases and J by 0 bases; unmatched bases: 3. The CDR3 sequence is 15 residues long. CDR3: CASSHRGANTGELFF. CDR3 coding DNA: TGTGCCAGCAGTCATCGGGGGGCGAACACCGGGGAGCTGTTTTTT.

This clonotype was detected ten times or more. This sequence joins TRBV3-1 and TRBJ2-5; D gene unclear. Trimming shortened V by 4 bases and J by 2 bases, and 14 bases separated the two germline ends. Germline V gene lookup returns CDR1 LGHDT and CDR2 YNNKEL (reference sequence). The CDR3 is made up of 15 amino acids. CDR3 sequence reads: CASSRQIGIQETQYF. As DNA, the CDR3 is TGTGCCAGCAGCCGTCAGATAGGGATTCAAGAGACCCAGTACTTC.

This clonotype has only a few counts. The V gene is TRBV20-1, the J gene TRBJ2-1; 9 bases line up with TRBD2. The CDR3 contains 14 residues. Germline loops: CDR1 DFQATT, CDR2 SNEGSKA (reference sequence). J gave up 9 bases and V 3 bases, and 9 bases lay outside the gene matches. CDR3 residues: CSARAGGGASEQFF. CDR3 DNA sequence: TGCAGTGCTAGGGCTGGCGGGGGGGCCTCTGAGCAGTTCTTC.

This clonotype has only a few counts. The chain is built from TRBV2 and TRBJ1-5; D is possibly TRBD1 (5 bases). CDR1 SNHLY and CDR2 FYNNEI come from the germline V gene. The CDR3 has 13 amino acids. Trimming removed 4 bases from V and 6 bases from J, with 10 bases in between. The CDR3 DNA is TGTGCCAGCAGTGGACAGTTCGCTCAGCCCCAGCATTTT. Its protein is CASSGQFAQPQHF.

Worth noting for this clonotype: Possible read error: a much larger clone is one base away. The chain links TRBV7-6 to TRBJ2-5, with 9 bases matching TRBD2. The J call may be mistaken, given a closer DNA end match to TRBJ2-7. Germline CDR1 SGHVS, CDR2 FNYEAQ. This CDR3 has 15 amino acids. The CDR3 spells CASSPSGTHAYEQYF. The CDR3 DNA reads TGTGCCAGCAGCCCTAGCGGGACCCACGCCTACGAGCAGTACTTC.

The V call is TRBV5-1, the J call TRBJ2-1; the D gene could be TRBD1 or TRBD2 (6 bases each). The CDR3 has 14 amino acids. V was clipped by 5 bases and J by 5 bases, with 14 bases between them. The germline V gene has CDR1 SGHRS and CDR2 YFSETQ. The CDR3 DNA reads as TGCGCCAGCAGACTAAGGGGGGAACACAATGAGCAGTTCTTC. As protein: CASRLRGEHNEQFF.

Notes on this clonotype: With a much larger clone just one base away, this may be a read error. The chain joins TRBV6-2 or TRBV6-3 to TRBJ2-3; D may be TRBD2 (5 bases). With 4 bases removed from V and 2 bases from J, the gap between germline ends came to 13 bases. This CDR3 has 15 amino acids. The germline CDR1 and CDR2 sequences are MNHEY and SVGEGT. The chain's CDR3 is CASSSKRTYTDTQYF. CDR3 sequence (DNA): TGTGCCAGCAGTTCCAAGCGGACCTACACAGATACGCAGTATTTT.

This clonotype was seen a handful of times. The V call is TRBV20-1, the J call TRBJ2-7; D is ambiguous. V was trimmed by 4 bases and J by 1 base, leaving 11 bases between them. The V gene's germline CDR1 is DFQATT and CDR2 SNEGSKA (reference sequence). This CDR3 spans 13 amino acids. CDR3 nucleotides: TGCAGTGCTAACTCTCGACGTTCCTACGAGCAGTACTTC. Its protein is CSANSRRSYEQYF.

The genes are TRBV27 and TRBJ2-1, with 13 bases lining up with TRBD2. Per germline, CDR1 MNHEY and CDR2 SMNVEV (reference sequence). With V trimmed by 6 bases and J by 0 bases, 11 bases remained unmatched. The CDR3 runs to 19 residues. The CDR3 nucleotides are TGTGCCAGCAGCCAGGGACTAGCGGGACATAGGAGCTCCTACAATGAGCAGTTCTTC. As protein: CASSQGLAGHRSSYNEQFF.

This clonotype came up a few times. The V call is TRBV5-5, the J call TRBJ2-7, with D perhaps matching TRBD1 or TRBD2 (5 bases each). This CDR3 is built from 16 residues. Germline V gives CDR1 SGHKS, CDR2 YYEKEE (reference sequence). Trimming left V 5 bases short and J 0 bases short, with 18 bases between. As DNA, the CDR3 is TGTGCCAGCAGATTAACCGGGGCGCTTAACTCCTACGAGCAGTACTTC. This gives the protein CASRLTGALNSYEQYF. Combining the CDR3 with reference TRBV5-5 and TRBJ2-7 gives the whole variable domain DAGVTQSPTHLIKTRGQQVTLRCSPISGHKSVSWYQQVLGQGPQFIFQYYEKEERGRGNFPDRFSARQFPNYSSELNVNALLLGDSALYLCASRLTGALNSYEQYFGPGTRLTVT.

This clonotype was recorded many times. V gene TRBV11-3 combines with J gene TRBJ2-2, with D maybe TRBD1 (6 bases). This CDR3 comprises 14 residues. Germline values: CDR1 SGHNT, CDR2 YENEEA. V shed 5 bases and J shed 1 base, with 8 bases lying between them. CDR3 sequence reads: CASSLQGNTGELFF. Written as DNA, the CDR3 is TGTGCCAGCAGCCTACAGGGGAACACCGGGGAGCTGTTTTTT.